A selection of T cell receptor beta chains follows, all from one sample in a study of blood T cells in healthy people across ages. MiXCR, applied by TCRdb to the 5' RACE reads, yields one record per CDR3 protein. This table holds 720,000 or so distinct CDR3 sequences, around 38% found once. Sequencing used blood. These receptors were collected from a man older than 75 in good health. Both conserved end residues are part of each CDR3. Each record gives: CDR3 protein, CDR3 DNA, V gene, clone size, J gene, D gene. The D gene is left open where the match is weak. Clone size is not always given. Where it is, it says once, few, many or a class for expanded clones.

CASSSPRGTSGRTDTQYF TGTGCCAGCAGCTCGCCCAGAGGGACTAGCGGTCGCACAGATACGCAGTATTTT TRBV7-2 once TRBJ2-3 TRBD2
CAWSAYRGRYEQYF TGTGCCTGGAGCGCATACAGGGGTCGGTACGAGCAGTACTTC TRBV30 . TRBJ2-7 TRBD1
CASSYVDPGTEAFF TGTGCCAGCAGTTACGTGGACCCAGGGACTGAAGCTTTCTTT TRBV6-5 . TRBJ1-1 .
CASSLGGTAQETQYF TGTGCCAGCAGCTTAGGCGGGACGGCTCAAGAGACCCAGTACTTC TRBV7-2 many TRBJ2-5 .
CASSFTQGSNEQFF TGTGCCAGCAGCTTTACACAGGGTTCCAATGAGCAGTTCTTC TRBV7-2 . TRBJ2-1 .
CATRRGAETQYF TGTGCCACCAGGAGGGGTGCAGAGACCCAGTACTTC TRBV15 many TRBJ2-5 .
CASSQVGGEKLFF TGCGCCAGCAGCCAAGTCGGAGGTGAAAAACTGTTTTTT TRBV4-3 many TRBJ1-4 .
CASSESRGATGITEAFF TGCGCCAGCAGTGAGTCTAGGGGTGCGACGGGGATTACTGAAGCTTTCTTT TRBV10-1 . TRBJ1-1 .
CASSLWGGLDYGYTF TGTGCCAGCAGCTTGTGGGGGGGCCTCGATTATGGCTACACCTTC TRBV5-6 . TRBJ1-2 .
CASSLISGGTHEQYF TGTGCCAGCAGCTTAATTAGCGGGGGGACCCACGAGCAGTACTTC TRBV7-2 few TRBJ2-7 TRBD2
CASTSGIFSYNEQFF TGTGCCAGCACCTCGGGCATCTTCTCCTACAATGAGCAGTTCTTC TRBV5-4 . TRBJ2-1 .
CASSLGVGGSDTDTQYF TGTGCCAGCAGCTTAGGGGTCGGCGGATCGGACACAGATACGCAGTATTTT TRBV7-9 few TRBJ2-3 .
CASSISRRAPEQYF TGTGCCAGTAGTATAAGCAGGAGGGCTCCGGAGCAGTACTTC TRBV19 . TRBJ2-5 .
CASSNRQSNEQFF TGTGCCAGCAGCAATCGACAGAGCAATGAGCAGTTCTTC TRBV11-2 . TRBJ2-1 .